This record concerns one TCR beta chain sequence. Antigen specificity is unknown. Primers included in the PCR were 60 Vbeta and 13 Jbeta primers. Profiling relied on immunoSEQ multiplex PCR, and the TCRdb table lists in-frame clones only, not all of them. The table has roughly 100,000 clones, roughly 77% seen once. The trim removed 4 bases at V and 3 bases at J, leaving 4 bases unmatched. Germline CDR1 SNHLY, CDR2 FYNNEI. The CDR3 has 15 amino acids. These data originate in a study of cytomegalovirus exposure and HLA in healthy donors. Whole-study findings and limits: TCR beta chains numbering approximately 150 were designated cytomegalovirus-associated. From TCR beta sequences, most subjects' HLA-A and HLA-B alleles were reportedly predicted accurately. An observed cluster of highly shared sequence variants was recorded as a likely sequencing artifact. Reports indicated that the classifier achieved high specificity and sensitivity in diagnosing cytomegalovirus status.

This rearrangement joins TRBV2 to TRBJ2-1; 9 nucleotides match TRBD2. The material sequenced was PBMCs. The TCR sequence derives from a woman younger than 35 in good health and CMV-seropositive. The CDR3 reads CASSGETSGYNEQFF. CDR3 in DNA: TGTGCCAGCAGTGGTGAGACTAGCGGCTACAATGAGCAGTTCTTC.